The rows below give T cell receptor beta chains drawn from one sample of a study of T cells in Graves' hyperthyroidism and ophthalmopathy. MiXCR was run by TCRdb on the multiplex PCR reads, yielding one entry per CDR3 protein. The sample includes around 700,000 distinct CDR3 sequences, about 35% of them seen just once. Sequences were obtained from blood. The receptors shown here come from a woman aged 40 to 55 with Graves' hyperthyroidism. Both conserved end residues are part of each CDR3. Fields, in order: V gene, J gene, CDR3 protein.

TRBV7-9	TRBJ1-2	CASSLLATNYGYTF
TRBV7-2	TRBJ2-5	CASSRYPTGGTETQYF
TRBV4-1	TRBJ2-7	CASSQVSRRQYF
TRBV10-3	TRBJ1-1	CAIRRGQGSSTEAFF
TRBV7-9	TRBJ1-1	CASSKGDRATEAFF
TRBV7-2	TRBJ1-1	CASSPTDYEAFF
TRBV25-1	TRBJ1-4	CASRGDEKLFF
TRBV2	TRBJ1-5	CASRDSSSNQPQHF
TRBV7-8	TRBJ2-2	CASNHGGGGGELFF
TRBV7-9	TRBJ1-6	CASSLSDNSPLHF
TRBV2	TRBJ1-1	CAGTGTGLTEAFF
TRBV6-1	TRBJ1-1	CVSRGQGWTEAFF
TRBV28	TRBJ2-7	CASSAQGCERCF
TRBV9	TRBJ1-6	CASSAGTGGPFPHF
TRBV11-2	TRBJ2-7	CASSRTSGRKEQYF
TRBV19	TRBJ1-3	CASSIGTYSGNTMYF
TRBV7-8	TRBJ2-7	CASSGGLAQNEQYF
TRBV6-5	TRBJ2-7	CASSTDRIYYEQYF
TRBV25-1	TRBJ1-2	CASSFRGRDGYTF
TRBV2	TRBJ2-2	CASLEQAYTGELFF
TRBV9	TRBJ1-2	CASSVTDTYGYTF
TRBV30	TRBJ2-7	CAWSSGLAVEQYF
TRBV12-3/TRBV12-4	TRBJ2-2	CASSPRGVADTGELFF
TRBV29-1	TRBJ1-2	CSVEEGRDSPKYGYTF
TRBV5-1	TRBJ1-1	CASSLYGTGPPEAFF
TRBV7-2	TRBJ2-7	CASSLSGTGHFEQYF
TRBV20-1	TRBJ1-3	CSAREVLSGNTIYF
TRBV20-1	TRBJ2-5	CSAIRGGRLGETQYF
TRBV25-1	TRBJ1-5	CASSESRTDRNQPQHF
TRBV10-3	TRBJ2-6	CAISVRREGDNVLTF
TRBV7-3	TRBJ2-3	CASSNDIASGTDTQYF
TRBV13	TRBJ1-1	CASSPQFNRGMNTEAFF
TRBV24-1	TRBJ2-6	CATSDSNVLTF
TRBV20-1	TRBJ2-5	CSAKGQGAQETQYF
TRBV7-6	TRBJ1-1	CASSAGANTEAFF
TRBV2	TRBJ1-6	CASSTDSPLHF
TRBV30	TRBJ1-1	CAWEPTNTEAFF
TRBV20-1	TRBJ2-5	CSASGRWTVNQPQYF
TRBV6-5	TRBJ2-5	CASSYSYRPLSGQETQYF
TRBV10-3	TRBJ1-6	CAISGIKQGNSDSPLHF
TRBV9	TRBJ1-3	CASSTLSRSSGNTIYF
TRBV11-2	TRBJ1-2	CASSATKTANYGYTF
TRBV11-2	TRBJ2-7	CASSGLAQSSYEQYF
TRBV7-2	TRBJ2-7	CASSLLASESYEQYF
TRBV6-5	TRBJ2-7	CASSYQDRTYEQYF
TRBV6-1	TRBJ2-7	CASARLAEVSYEQYF
TRBV7-9	TRBJ1-3	CASTKRGSGNTIYF
TRBV12-3/TRBV12-4	TRBJ2-7	CAGSLGRLSYEQYF
TRBV11-2	TRBJ2-7	CASSRDRNEQYF
TRBV7-9	TRBJ2-7	CASSHSGTGEPYEQYF
TRBV2	TRBJ2-7	CASSPNTATPEPYEQYF
TRBV7-9	TRBJ2-7	CASSWTSGSYEQYF
TRBV7-9	TRBJ2-5	CASSGLAGKIETQYF
TRBV20-1	TRBJ1-1	CSARSGGSEAFF
TRBV19	TRBJ2-3	CASGSTSTDTQYF
TRBV7-2	TRBJ2-7	CASNPGTGVLEQYF